The 31 T cell receptor beta chains in this list originate from one sample, sequenced in a study of a mutant IDH1 vaccine in newly diagnosed glioma. Time point meaning: week 5, during vaccination. All doses held 300 ug of mutant IDH1 20-mer peptide, with topical imiquimod. Antigen specificity for these receptors is unknown. Data came from immunoSEQ multiplex PCR; TCRdb stores just in-frame clones and leaves some out. The sample has nearly 35,000 clones, roughly 80% seen once. The sample in question was PBMCs, obtained from a glioma patient whose treatment included an IDH1 peptide vaccine. The receptor source for this set is a man between 25 and 39 years old with glioma.

This chain links TRBV5-1 with TRBJ1-3; D gene uncertain. This CDR3 spans 14 amino acids. CDR1 is SGHRS, CDR2 YFSETQ, per germline. With 5 bases removed from V and 0 bases from J, the gap between germline ends came to 9 bases. The CDR3 DNA sequence: TGCGCCAGCAGGCCACAGAGCTCTGGAAACACCATATATTTT. It codes for CASRPQSSGNTIYF.

This sequence joins TRBV6-1 and TRBJ1-5; D may be TRBD1 (5 bases). Germline CDR1 reads MNHNS; CDR2 reads SASEGT. The CDR3 sequence is 15 residues long. Between the trimmed V and J ends, which lost 2 bases and 2 bases, there was a span of 10 bases. CDR3 loop: CASSERDGRNQPQHF. In nucleotides, the CDR3 is TGTGCCAGCAGTGAAAGGGACGGTCGCAATCAGCCCCAGCATTTT.

This clone came up once. DNA for the CDR3: TGCAGCGTTGCCGGGACAGTGTACGAGCAGTACTTC. Amino acids: CSVAGTVYEQYF. V and J are TRBV29-1 and TRBJ2-7; 7 bases are a match to TRBD1. The length of the CDR3 is 12 residues. CDR1 and CDR2 (germline): SQVTM, ANQGSEA. The V gene end was trimmed by 4 bases and the J gene end by 4 bases; junction bases not matched to a gene: 4.

Relative to its sample, this clone is medium-sized. This chain connects TRBV7-7 to TRBJ2-1, with unresolved D. The CDR3 extends over 15 amino acids. V was clipped by 3 bases and J by 7 bases, with 16 bases between them. Germline CDR1 and CDR2: SSHAT and FNYEAQ (reference sequence). The CDR3 nucleotides read TGTGCCAGCAGCTTGGACCCGAAAGAAGGTAATGAGCAGTTCTTC. Amino acids: CASSLDPKEGNEQFF. The variable domain in full, completed from reference TRBV7-7 and TRBJ2-1, reads GAGVSQSPRYKVTKRGQDVTLRCDPISSHATLYWYQQALGQGPEFLTYFNYEAQPDKSGLPSDRFSAERPEGSISTLTIQRTEQRDSAMYRCASSLDPKEGNEQFFGPGTRLTVL.

The rearrangement links TRBV5-1 to TRBJ2-2, with a tentative D call TRBD1 (6 bases). CDR1 is SGHRS, CDR2 YFSETQ, per germline. This CDR3 spans 14 amino acids. The V and J ends lost 6 bases and 4 bases respectively, with 13 bases between them. The CDR3 loop is CASMVRGSTGELFF. CDR3 bases: TGCGCCAGCATGGTCAGGGGATCCACCGGGGAGCTGTTTTTT. Drawing the rest from reference TRBV5-1 and TRBJ2-2, the complete variable domain is KAGVTQTPRYLIKTRGQQVTLSCSPISGHRSVSWYQQTPGQGLQFLFEYFSETQRNKGNFPGRFSGRQFSNSRSEMNVSTLELGDSALYLCASMVRGSTGELFFGEGSRLTVL.

J is TRBJ1-5 and V is TRBV30; TRBD1 is a possible D gene (6 bases). V was pared by 1 base and J by 6 bases, with 22 bases between. The CDR3 is 17 amino acids. Germline lookup yields CDR1 GTSNPN and CDR2 SVGIG (reference sequence). CDR3 DNA sequence: TGTGCCTGGAGTGGCGACGCGACACAGGGAGCGATTCAGCCCCAGCATTTT. Encoded protein: CAWSGDATQGAIQPQHF. The variable domain in full, completed from reference TRBV30 and TRBJ1-5, reads SQTIHQWPATLVQPVGSPLSLECTVEGTSNPNLYWYRQAAGRGLQLLFYSVGIGQISSEVPQNLSASRPQDRQFILSSKKLLLSDSGFYLCAWSGDATQGAIQPQHFGDGTRLSIL.

The chain employs TRBV14 and TRBJ1-1; D not certain. V was pared by 1 base and J by 1 base, with 4 bases between. Germline V gives CDR1 SGHDN, CDR2 FVKESK. There are 13 residues in the CDR3. The CDR3 coding sequence is TGTGCCAGCAGCCAAGTGACGAACACTGAAGCTTTCTTT. Its translation is CASSQVTNTEAFF.

The rearrangement links TRBV7-9 to TRBJ2-5; D gene uncertain. The CDR3 is made up of 18 amino acids. Trimming removed 5 bases at V and 3 bases at J, with 25 bases between. Germline V CDR1 and CDR2: SEHNR, FQNEAQ (reference sequence). CDR3: CASSPTPIGSVVKETQYF. The CDR3 nucleotides read TGTGCCAGCAGCCCCACCCCTATTGGGTCTGTCGTGAAAGAGACCCAGTACTTC.

The V call is TRBV19, the J call TRBJ2-6; 7 bases map to TRBD1. CDR1 LNHDA and CDR2 SQIVND come from the germline V gene (reference sequence). The CDR3 is made up of 19 amino acids. V trimming: 5 bases; J trimming: 4 bases; junction bases outside the gene matches: 17. CDR3 in amino acids: CASSAPDRASSSGANVLTF. The CDR3 DNA reads TGTGCCAGTAGTGCCCCCGACAGGGCATCCTCGAGCGGGGCCAACGTCCTGACTTTC.

The chain recombines TRBV7-2 with TRBJ1-1; 8 bases are shared with TRBD1. This CDR3 has 16 amino acids. The V segment lost 6 bases and the J segment 6 bases; nucleotides outside the gene matches: 15. Germline CDR1 and CDR2: SGHTA and FQGNSA. CDR3 bases: TGTGCCAGCAGGCAATCTCTGGGACAGGAGTCCCCTGAAGCTTTCTTT. The encoded protein is CASRQSLGQESPEAFF.

The chain is built from TRBV4-1 and TRBJ2-5; D may match TRBD1 or TRBD2 (5 bases each). The germline V gene encodes CDR1 MGHRA and CDR2 YSYEKL. Trimming removed 4 bases from V and 7 bases from J, with 19 bases in between. This CDR3 spans 15 amino acids. Here the CDR3 DNA reads TGCGCCAGCAGCCTAAGGGACGATAGATGGGCGACCCAGTACTTC. Protein: CASSLRDDRWATQYF.

V is TRBV27 and J is TRBJ2-3; D remains unclear. The CDR3 runs 14 residues. Trimming pared 1 base from V and 4 bases from J, leaving 9 bases between. CDR1 is MNHEY, CDR2 SMNVEV, per germline (reference sequence). The CDR3 loop is CASSLWGLSDTQYF. DNA of the CDR3: TGTGCCAGCAGTTTATGGGGTTTGTCAGATACGCAGTATTTT.

The chain joins TRBV5-6 to TRBJ1-2, with a weak D call TRBD1 (5 bases). Trimming stripped 0 bases from V and 7 bases from J, with 13 bases between. The CDR3 runs 14 residues. Germline V gene sequence: CDR1 SGHDT, CDR2 YYEEEE. The CDR3 here is CASSLGDAWLGYTF. The CDR3 DNA reads TGTGCCAGCAGCTTGGGGGACGCCTGGCTTGGCTACACCTTC.

This chain uses TRBV9 with TRBJ2-7, with D tentatively TRBD1 (6 bases). This CDR3 is built from 15 residues. Trimming took off 4 bases at V and 3 bases at J, with 17 bases between the two ends. Germline V gene data show CDR1 as SGDLS and CDR2 as YYNGEE. CDR3 region: CASSPRGGMGYEQYF. CDR3 sequence (DNA): TGTGCCAGCAGCCCAAGAGGGGGTATGGGCTACGAGCAGTACTTC.

V gene TRBV30 combines with J gene TRBJ2-6; TRBD1 agrees at 7 bases. Unmatched junction bases numbered 10, after V lost 2 bases and J lost 0 bases. CDR3 length: 18 amino acids. Looked up from germline, CDR1 is GTSNPN and CDR2 is SVGIG (reference sequence). DNA of the CDR3: TGTGCCTGGAGTCAGGGACAGTGGACCTTCTCTGGGGCCAACGTCCTGACTTTC. Protein: CAWSQGQWTFSGANVLTF. Full variable domain (remainder filled in from reference TRBV30 and TRBJ2-6): SQTIHQWPATLVQPVGSPLSLECTVEGTSNPNLYWYRQAAGRGLQLLFYSVGIGQISSEVPQNLSASRPQDRQFILSSKKLLLSDSGFYLCAWSQGQWTFSGANVLTFGAGSRLTVL.

The chain uses TRBV7-9 and TRBJ1-1; 9 bases align to TRBD1. With V trimmed by 5 bases and J by 9 bases, 16 bases remained unmatched. CDR3 length equals 16 residues. Looked up from germline, CDR1 is SEHNR and CDR2 is FQNEAQ (reference sequence). The CDR3 coding sequence is TGTGCCAGCAGCACAGGACAGGGGCCGCAGATTAGGAAAGCTTTCTTT. Its protein is CASSTGQGPQIRKAFF.

The chain carries TRBV19 and TRBJ1-4; 7 nucleotides match TRBD1. Germline assignment: CDR1 LNHDA and CDR2 SQIVND (reference sequence). V was clipped by 7 bases and J by 8 bases; unmatched bases: 13. The CDR3 length is 15 residues. CDR3 region: CASKTVEEGAEKLFF. The CDR3 DNA is TGTGCCAGTAAAACAGTAGAAGAGGGGGCGGAAAAACTGTTTTTT. The whole variable domain, remainder taken from reference TRBV19 and TRBJ1-4, is DGGITQSPKYLFRKEGQNVTLSCEQNLNHDAMYWYRQDPGQGLRLIYYSQIVNDFQKGDIAEGYSVSREKKESFPLTVTSAQKNPTAFYLCASKTVEEGAEKLFFGSGTQLSVL.

The V and J genes are TRBV5-1 and TRBJ2-7; TRBD1 aligns across 7 bases. This CDR3 is built from 13 residues. In germline, CDR1 is SGHRS, CDR2 YFSETQ. Trimming cost V 4 bases and J 4 bases; bases outside gene matches: 5. CDR3 nucleotide sequence: TGCGCCAGCAGCCAGGGACAGAGGTACGAGCAGTACTTC. Its translation: CASSQGQRYEQYF.

The chain is built from TRBV27 and TRBJ2-7, with D unclear. The germline V and J ends were trimmed by 8 bases and 2 bases, with 4 bases remaining between them. CDR1 is MNHEY, CDR2 SMNVEV, per germline (reference sequence). CDR3 length: 10 amino acids. The CDR3 loop is CASGPYEQYF. Written as DNA, the CDR3 is TGTGCCAGCGGGCCCTACGAGCAGTACTTC.

This sequence joins TRBV27 and TRBJ1-4; 8 bases fit TRBD1. V lost 1 base, J lost 7 bases, and 5 bases stayed unmatched. This CDR3 has 15 amino acids. CDR1 and CDR2 from the germline V gene are MNHEY and SMNVEV (reference sequence). CDR3 amino acids: CASSLFPGGVEKLFF. The CDR3 nucleotides are TGTGCCAGCAGTTTATTTCCAGGGGGCGTTGAAAAACTGTTTTTT.

This chain links TRBV13 with TRBJ2-1; 9 bases agree with TRBD2. The V segment lost 0 bases and the J segment 5 bases; nucleotides outside the gene matches: 5. The CDR3 is made up of 16 amino acids. Germline loops: CDR1 PRHDT, CDR2 FYEKMQ (reference sequence). CDR3 residues: CASSLGLAGIHNEQFF. The CDR3 DNA reads TGTGCCAGCAGCTTAGGCCTAGCGGGGATCCACAATGAGCAGTTCTTC.

This rearrangement joins TRBV4-3 to TRBJ2-3; D unclear. Per germline, CDR1 LGHNA and CDR2 YSLEER. This CDR3 spans 14 amino acids. The V end lost 4 bases, the J end lost 1 base, and 9 bases lay between the germline ends. CDR3 DNA: TGCGCCAGCAGCCGACGGCCGGGCACAGATACGCAGTATTTT. Protein product: CASSRRPGTDTQYF.

V is TRBV6-1 and J is TRBJ1-5; D perhaps matches TRBD1 (6 bases). Deletions cut 3 bases from V and 0 bases from J, with 9 bases between. This CDR3 has 15 residues. Per germline, CDR1 MNHNS and CDR2 SASEGT. The CDR3 region has the DNA TGTGCCAGCAGTGACCAGGGGTATAGCAATCAGCCCCAGCATTTT. It specifies CASSDQGYSNQPQHF.

This chain connects TRBV5-1 to TRBJ2-2; 7 bases match TRBD2. Per the germline V gene, CDR1 is SGHRS and CDR2 is YFSETQ. CDR3 length: 15 residues. J gave up 2 bases and V 2 bases, and 3 bases lay outside the gene matches. CDR3 DNA: TGCGCCAGCAGCTTCGCGGGAGTCAACACCGGGGAGCTGTTTTTT. It yields the protein CASSFAGVNTGELFF. Variable domain in full (rest from reference TRBV5-1 and TRBJ2-2): KAGVTQTPRYLIKTRGQQVTLSCSPISGHRSVSWYQQTPGQGLQFLFEYFSETQRNKGNFPGRFSGRQFSNSRSEMNVSTLELGDSALYLCASSFAGVNTGELFFGEGSRLTVL.

In its sample, this clone was seen a few times. The rearrangement joins TRBV5-1 to TRBJ2-6; no clear D gene. This CDR3 region has 19 residues. Trimming cost V 0 bases and J 0 bases, with 16 bases left between them. CDR1 and CDR2 from the germline V gene are SGHRS and YFSETQ. This CDR3 is CASSLAGALITSGANVLTF. The CDR3 DNA is TGCGCCAGCAGCTTGGCAGGTGCCCTCATTACCTCTGGGGCCAACGTCCTGACTTTC.

The chain recombines TRBV4-1 with TRBJ1-6; TRBD1 agrees at 7 bases. The CDR3 totals 17 residues. Germline trimming cut 0 bases from V and 10 bases from J; bases unmatched to any gene: 12. The germline V gene has CDR1 MGHRA and CDR2 YSYEKL. CDR3 coding DNA: TGCGCCAGCAGCCAAGACCGAAAGACAGGGAGTAGATCACCCCTCCACTTT. Translated, it gives CASSQDRKTGSRSPLHF.

The count of this clone is one. The chain couples TRBV18 to TRBJ2-5; D is uncertain. The germline V gene has CDR1 KGHSH and CDR2 LQKENI. CDR3 length: 12 amino acids. Between the trimmed V and J ends, which lost 3 bases and 4 bases, there was a span of 6 bases. The CDR3 spells CASSPQGETQYF. In DNA form, the CDR3 reads TGTGCCAGCTCACCTCAAGGAGAGACCCAGTACTTC.

This CDR3 reads CAWVPNQNTDTQYF. The CDR3 DNA is TGTGCCTGGGTACCCAACCAGAACACAGATACGCAGTATTTT. This chain connects TRBV30 to TRBJ2-3; D is unclear. CDR3 length equals 14 residues. CDR1 and CDR2 (germline): GTSNPN, SVGIG (reference sequence). Trimming stripped 5 bases from V and 2 bases from J, with 14 bases between.

This chain links TRBV30 with TRBJ1-2; no firm D call. CDR1 GTSNPN and CDR2 SVGIG come from the germline V gene (reference sequence). The CDR3 spans 13 residues. Between the trimmed V and J ends, which lost 0 bases and 13 bases, there was a span of 18 bases. CDR3 sequence (DNA): TGTGCCTGGAGTGTGTTGGCAGAGCAGTCTGTCACCTTC. It is translated as CAWSVLAEQSVTF. Looking up the rest from reference TRBV30 and TRBJ1-2 gives the full variable domain: SQTIHQWPATLVQPVGSPLSLECTVEGTSNPNLYWYRQAAGRGLQLLFYSVGIGQISSEVPQNLSASRPQDRQFILSSKKLLLSDSGFYLCAWSVLAEQSVTFGSGTRLTVV.

This chain links TRBV30 with TRBJ2-1; 7 bases line up with TRBD2. CDR1 is GTSNPN and CDR2 is SVGIG in the germline V gene (reference sequence). Losses at the gene ends were 5 bases for V and 5 bases for J; bases not matched to a gene: 9. CDR3 length: 14 amino acids. The CDR3 here is CAWSKGGSHNEQFF. In DNA form, the CDR3 reads TGTGCCTGGTCCAAGGGCGGGAGCCACAATGAGCAGTTCTTC.

The chain recombines TRBV28 with TRBJ2-7, with 8 bases that match TRBD1. V was clipped by 4 bases and J by 1 base; unmatched bases: 6. Germline V CDR1 and CDR2: MDHEN, SYDVKM. The CDR3 is 15 amino acids. CDR3 in amino acids: CASSSTGTGSYEQYF. The DNA of the CDR3 is TGTGCCAGCAGTTCCACCGGGACAGGATCCTACGAGCAGTACTTC.